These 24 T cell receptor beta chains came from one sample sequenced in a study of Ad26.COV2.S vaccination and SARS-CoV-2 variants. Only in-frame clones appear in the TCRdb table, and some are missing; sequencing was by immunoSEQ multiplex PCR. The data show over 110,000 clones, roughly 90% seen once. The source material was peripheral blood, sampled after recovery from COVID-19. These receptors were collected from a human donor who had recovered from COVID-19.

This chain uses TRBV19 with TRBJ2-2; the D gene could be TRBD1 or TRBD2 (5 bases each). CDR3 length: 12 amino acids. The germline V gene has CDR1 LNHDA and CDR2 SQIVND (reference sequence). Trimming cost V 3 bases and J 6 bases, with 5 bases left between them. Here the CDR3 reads CASSMGAGELFF. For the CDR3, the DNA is TGTGCCAGTAGTATGGGGGCCGGGGAGCTGTTTTTT.

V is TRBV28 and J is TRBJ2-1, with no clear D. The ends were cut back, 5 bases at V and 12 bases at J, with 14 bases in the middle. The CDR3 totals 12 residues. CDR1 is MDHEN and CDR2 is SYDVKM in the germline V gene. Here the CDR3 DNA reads TGTGCCAGCAGTCCACCTTCCGGTGGGCAGTTCTTC. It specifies CASSPPSGGQFF.

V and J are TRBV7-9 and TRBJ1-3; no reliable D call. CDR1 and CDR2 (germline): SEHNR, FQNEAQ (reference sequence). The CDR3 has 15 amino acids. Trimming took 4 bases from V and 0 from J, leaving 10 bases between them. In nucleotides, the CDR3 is TGTGCCAGCAGCTCCCTAAAGGGCTCTGGAAACACCATATATTTT. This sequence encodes CASSSLKGSGNTIYF.

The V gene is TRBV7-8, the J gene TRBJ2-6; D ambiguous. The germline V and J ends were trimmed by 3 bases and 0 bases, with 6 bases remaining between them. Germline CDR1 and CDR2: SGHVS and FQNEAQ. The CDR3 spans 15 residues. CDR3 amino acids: CASSLVGSGANVLTF. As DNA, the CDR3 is TGTGCCAGCAGCTTGGTCGGCTCTGGGGCCAACGTCCTGACTTTC.

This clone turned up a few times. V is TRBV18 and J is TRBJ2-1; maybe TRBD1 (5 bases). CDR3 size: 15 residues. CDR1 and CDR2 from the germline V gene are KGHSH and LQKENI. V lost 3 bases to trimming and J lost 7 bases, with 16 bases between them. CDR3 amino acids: CASSPLDNPRNEQFF. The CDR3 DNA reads TGTGCCAGCTCACCTTTGGACAACCCCCGAAATGAGCAGTTCTTC.

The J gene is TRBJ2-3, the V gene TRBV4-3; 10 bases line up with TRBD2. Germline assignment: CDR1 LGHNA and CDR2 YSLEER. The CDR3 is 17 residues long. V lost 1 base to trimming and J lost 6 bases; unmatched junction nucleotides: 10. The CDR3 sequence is CASSQAPGLAGEDTQYF. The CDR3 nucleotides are TGCGCCAGCAGCCAAGCCCCGGGGCTAGCGGGGGAGGATACGCAGTATTTT.

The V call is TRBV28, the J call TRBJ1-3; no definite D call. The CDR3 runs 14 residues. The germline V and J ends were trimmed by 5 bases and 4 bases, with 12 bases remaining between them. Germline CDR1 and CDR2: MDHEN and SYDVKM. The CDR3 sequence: CASSPSFSGNTIYF. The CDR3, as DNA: TGTGCCAGCAGTCCGAGCTTTTCCGGAAACACCATATATTTT.

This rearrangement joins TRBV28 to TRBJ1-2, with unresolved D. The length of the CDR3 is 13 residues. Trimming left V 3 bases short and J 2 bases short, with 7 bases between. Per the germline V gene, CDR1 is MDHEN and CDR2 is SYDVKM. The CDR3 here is CASSFGRNYGYTF. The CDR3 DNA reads TGTGCCAGCAGTTTTGGCAGGAACTATGGCTACACCTTC.

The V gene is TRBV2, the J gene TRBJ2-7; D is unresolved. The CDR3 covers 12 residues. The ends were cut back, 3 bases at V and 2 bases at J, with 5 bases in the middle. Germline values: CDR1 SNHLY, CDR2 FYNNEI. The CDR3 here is CASSEIPYEQYF. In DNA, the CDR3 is TGTGCCAGCAGTGAGATCCCCTACGAGCAGTACTTC.

The chain's CDR3 is CASSPRDRTTGELFF. The CDR3 DNA sequence: TGTGCCAGCAGCCCCCGGGACAGGACCACCGGGGAGCTGTTTTTT. The rearrangement links TRBV7-2 to TRBJ2-2, with 8 bases matching TRBD1. Germline lookup yields CDR1 SGHTA and CDR2 FQGNSA. With V trimmed by 5 bases and J by 4 bases, 6 bases remained unmatched. This CDR3 comprises 15 residues.

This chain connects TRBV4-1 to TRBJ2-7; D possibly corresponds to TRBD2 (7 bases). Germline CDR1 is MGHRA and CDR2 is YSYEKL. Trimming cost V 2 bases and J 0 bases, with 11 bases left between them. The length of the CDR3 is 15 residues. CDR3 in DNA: TGCGCCAGCAGCCAAAGTGGGGGGGCCTCCTACGAGCAGTACTTC. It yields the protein CASSQSGGASYEQYF.

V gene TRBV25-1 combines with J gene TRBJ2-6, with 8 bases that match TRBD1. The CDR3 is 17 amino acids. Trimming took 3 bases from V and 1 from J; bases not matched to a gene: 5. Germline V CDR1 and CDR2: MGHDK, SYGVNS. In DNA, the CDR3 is TGTGCCAGCAGTGAGCCGGACAGGGCTTCTGGGGCCAACGTCCTGACTTTC. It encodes CASSEPDRASGANVLTF.

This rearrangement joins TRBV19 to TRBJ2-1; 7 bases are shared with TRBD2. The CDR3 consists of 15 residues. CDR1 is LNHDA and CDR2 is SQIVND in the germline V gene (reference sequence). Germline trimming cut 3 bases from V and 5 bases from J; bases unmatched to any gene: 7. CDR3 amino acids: CASSISGAWDNEQFF. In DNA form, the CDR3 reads TGTGCCAGTAGTATCAGCGGGGCTTGGGACAATGAGCAGTTCTTC.

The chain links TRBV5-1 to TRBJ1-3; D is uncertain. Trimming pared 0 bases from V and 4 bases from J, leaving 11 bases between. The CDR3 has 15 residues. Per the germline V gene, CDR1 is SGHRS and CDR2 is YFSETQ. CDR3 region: CASSLEKGSGNTIYF. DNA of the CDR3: TGCGCCAGCAGCTTGGAGAAGGGATCCGGAAACACCATATATTTT.

The CDR3 sequence is CASRKEQGYSYEQYF. CDR3 coding DNA: TGTGCCAGTAGAAAAGAACAGGGTTACTCCTACGAGCAGTACTTC. This chain links TRBV19 with TRBJ2-7; D possibly corresponds to TRBD1 (6 bases). From germline, CDR1 is LNHDA and CDR2 SQIVND (reference sequence). V gave up 6 bases and J gave up 0 bases, with 15 bases separating them. The CDR3 loop spans 15 amino acids.

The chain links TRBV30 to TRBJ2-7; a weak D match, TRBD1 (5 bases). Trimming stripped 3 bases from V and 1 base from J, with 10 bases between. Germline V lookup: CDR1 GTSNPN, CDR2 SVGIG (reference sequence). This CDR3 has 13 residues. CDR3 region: CAWRSAGSYEQYF. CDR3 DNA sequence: TGTGCCTGGAGGTCGGCAGGGTCCTACGAGCAGTACTTC.

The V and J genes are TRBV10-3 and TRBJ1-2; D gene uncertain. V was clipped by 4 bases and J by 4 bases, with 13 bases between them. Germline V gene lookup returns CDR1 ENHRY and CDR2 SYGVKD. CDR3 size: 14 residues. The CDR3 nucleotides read TGTGCCATCAGTGGAAGGCGGCTTTTCTATGGCTACACCTTC. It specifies CAISGRRLFYGYTF.

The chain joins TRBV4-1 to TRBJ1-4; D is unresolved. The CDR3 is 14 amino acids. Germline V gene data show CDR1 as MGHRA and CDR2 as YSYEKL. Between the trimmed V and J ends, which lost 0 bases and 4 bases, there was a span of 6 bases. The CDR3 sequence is CASSQEEFNEKLFF. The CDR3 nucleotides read TGCGCCAGCAGCCAAGAGGAGTTTAATGAAAAACTGTTTTTT.

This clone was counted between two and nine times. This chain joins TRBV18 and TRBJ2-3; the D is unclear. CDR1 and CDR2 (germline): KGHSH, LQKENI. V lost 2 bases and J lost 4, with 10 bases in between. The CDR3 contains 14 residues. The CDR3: CASSPASTADTQYF. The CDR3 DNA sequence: TGTGCCAGCTCACCAGCCTCTACGGCAGATACGCAGTATTTT.

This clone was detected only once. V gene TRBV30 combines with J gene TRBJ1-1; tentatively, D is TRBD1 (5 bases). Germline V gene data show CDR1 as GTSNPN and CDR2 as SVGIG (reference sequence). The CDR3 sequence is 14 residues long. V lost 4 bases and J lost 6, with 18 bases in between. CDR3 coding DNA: TGTGCCTGGACTTCGGGACTGCCGGGGGCTGAAGCTTTCTTT. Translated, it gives CAWTSGLPGAEAFF.

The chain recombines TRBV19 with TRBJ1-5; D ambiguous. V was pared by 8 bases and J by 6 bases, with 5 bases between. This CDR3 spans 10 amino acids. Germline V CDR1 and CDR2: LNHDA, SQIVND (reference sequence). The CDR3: CASGFQPQHF. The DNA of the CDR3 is TGTGCCAGTGGGTTTCAGCCCCAGCATTTT.

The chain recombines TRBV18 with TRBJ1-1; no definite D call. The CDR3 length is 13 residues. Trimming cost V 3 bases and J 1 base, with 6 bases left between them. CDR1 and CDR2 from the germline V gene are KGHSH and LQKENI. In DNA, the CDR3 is TGTGCCAGCTCACCCCAAGAGAACACTGAAGCTTTCTTT. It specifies CASSPQENTEAFF.

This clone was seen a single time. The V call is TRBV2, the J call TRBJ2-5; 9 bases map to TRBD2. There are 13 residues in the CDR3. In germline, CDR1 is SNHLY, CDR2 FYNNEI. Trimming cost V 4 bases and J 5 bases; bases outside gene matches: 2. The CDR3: CASSARGGETQYF. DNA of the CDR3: TGTGCCAGCAGTGCGCGGGGGGGGGAGACCCAGTACTTC.

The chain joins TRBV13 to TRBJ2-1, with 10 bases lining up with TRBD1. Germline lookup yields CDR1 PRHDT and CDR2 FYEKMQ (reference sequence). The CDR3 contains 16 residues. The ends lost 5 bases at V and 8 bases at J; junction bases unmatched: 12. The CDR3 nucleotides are TGTGCCAGCAGCAAGACCCGGGACAGGGGCCAATATGAGCAGTTCTTC. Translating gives CASSKTRDRGQYEQFF.